Listed below are T cell receptor beta chains from one sample, sequenced in a study of T-cell reconstitution after alpha-beta-depleted transplantation in children. TCRdb recomputed calls from the PCR reads with MiXCR, one row per CDR3 protein. This sample has around 300,000 distinct CDR3 sequences, with under 14% found just once. The sequenced sample was peripheral blood, obtained 180 days after TCRalphabeta/CD19-depleted stem cell transplant. The origin of the receptors is a male patient aged 2 to 10 who had a stem cell transplant for chronic granulomatous disease, so the T cells may come from the graft donor. The CDR3 runs from the conserved cysteine through the conserved F or W. The D gene is left open where the match is weak. Clone size is not always given. Where it is, it says once, few, many or a class for expanded clones.

d_gene	j_gene	v_gene	abundance	CDR3aa	CDR3nt
-	TRBJ1-1	TRBV29-1	many	CSVEKGPLRMNTEAFF	TGCAGCGTTGAAAAAGGACCCCTCCGAATGAACACTGAAGCTTTCTTT
TRBD2	TRBJ2-7	TRBV20-1	many	CSARDPSGSIYEQYF	TGCAGTGCTAGAGATCCTAGCGGGAGTATTTACGAGCAGTACTTC
-	TRBJ2-7	TRBV27	many	CASSSGVSYEQYF	TGTGCCAGCAGTTCGGGAGTCTCCTACGAGCAGTACTTC
-	TRBJ1-5	TRBV18	many	CASSHQKGQPQHF	TGTGCCAGCTCACACCAAAAGGGTCAGCCCCAGCATTTT
TRBD2	TRBJ2-3	TRBV3-1	-	CASSPLTGGTTDTQYF	TGTGCCAGCAGCCCCCTAACGGGGGGGACCACAGATACGCAGTATTTT
TRBD1	TRBJ2-7	TRBV10-3	many	CAISELGQAYEQYF	TGTGCCATCAGTGAGTTGGGACAGGCCTACGAGCAGTACTTC
TRBD1	TRBJ2-4	TRBV20-1	many	CSAPLTGGMDIQYF	TGCAGTGCTCCCTTGACAGGGGGGATGGACATTCAGTACTTC
-	TRBJ2-7	TRBV29-1	many	CSVEGRRQSYEQYF	TGCAGCGTTGAAGGTCGTCGGCAGTCCTACGAGCAGTACTTC
-	TRBJ2-7	TRBV24-1	many	CATSDLVSSYEQYF	TGTGCCACCAGTGATTTGGTTAGCTCCTACGAGCAGTACTTC
TRBD2	TRBJ2-7	TRBV28	many	CASSLTGLRAGGLDGEQYF	TGTGCCAGCAGTTTAACAGGCCTCAGGGCGGGAGGCCTGGATGGCGAGCAGTACTTC
-	TRBJ2-7	TRBV14	few	CASSRRAQVESDEQYF	TGTGCCAGCAGCCGAAGGGCGCAGGTTGAATCGGACGAGCAGTACTTC
TRBD2	TRBJ2-1	TRBV2	few	CASSEGTSGGLGNEQFF	TGTGCCAGCAGTGAGGGGACTAGCGGGGGGTTAGGCAATGAGCAGTTCTTC
TRBD2	TRBJ2-2	TRBV20-1	many	CSALRTSVFTGELFF	TGCAGTGCCCTTAGGACTAGCGTCTTCACCGGGGAGCTGTTTTTT
TRBD1	TRBJ2-7	TRBV7-8	many	CASSFRAGTGPYEQYF	TGTGCCAGCAGCTTCAGGGCCGGGACAGGGCCCTACGAGCAGTACTTC
-	TRBJ2-4	TRBV20-1	many	CSAMGAEAKNIQYF	TGCAGTGCTATGGGAGCGGAAGCCAAAAACATTCAGTACTTC
-	TRBJ2-1	TRBV10-3	many	CAISDLHEQFF	TGTGCCATCAGTGACCTCCATGAGCAGTTCTTC
-	TRBJ1-5	TRBV28	few	CASRPLINQPQHF	TGTGCCAGCAGACCCCTGATCAATCAGCCCCAGCATTTT
TRBD2	TRBJ2-5	TRBV4-2	many	CASSPLAGWETQYF	TGTGCCAGCAGTCCACTAGCGGGATGGGAGACCCAGTACTTC
TRBD2	TRBJ2-1	TRBV20-1	many	CSAPGLPTNEQFF	TGCAGTGCTCCGGGACTACCGACCAATGAGCAGTTCTTC
TRBD1	TRBJ1-5	TRBV18	many	CASSPLSTGQGHQPQHF	TGTGCCAGCTCACCACTTAGTACAGGACAGGGGCATCAGCCCCAGCATTTT
-	TRBJ2-1	TRBV5-1	many	CASTQRQEGEQFF	TGCGCCAGCACCCAGAGACAGGAAGGGGAGCAGTTCTTC
-	TRBJ2-5	TRBV5-5	few	CASSLVRQLQETQYF	TGTGCCAGCAGCTTGGTTCGGCAGCTACAAGAGACCCAGTACTTC
TRBD1	TRBJ1-5	TRBV28	many	CASRGTGQYNQPQHF	TGTGCCAGCAGAGGGACAGGCCAATATAATCAGCCCCAGCATTTT
TRBD1	TRBJ1-6	TRBV20-1	many	CSARPQGGDNSPLHF	TGCAGTGCTAGACCCCAGGGGGGAGATAATTCACCCCTCCACTTT
-	TRBJ2-2	TRBV24-1	many	CATSGSGELFF	TGTGCCACCAGTGGTTCCGGGGAGCTGTTTTTT
TRBD2	TRBJ2-7	TRBV12-3/TRBV12-4	many	CASSYLAGGLRYEQYF	TGTGCCAGCAGTTACCTAGCGGGAGGACTGCGGTACGAGCAGTACTTC
-	TRBJ2-7	TRBV5-1	many	CASSDTSQFPYEQYF	TGCGCCAGCAGCGACACATCACAGTTCCCCTACGAGCAGTACTTC
TRBD2	TRBJ2-1	TRBV5-4	few	CASSPRTSGKNEQFF	TGTGCCAGCAGCCCTAGGACTAGCGGGAAAAATGAGCAGTTCTTC
TRBD2	TRBJ2-7	TRBV18	-	CASSPPASGRASSYEQYF	TGTGCCAGCTCACCACCGGCTAGCGGGAGGGCTAGCTCCTACGAGCAGTACTTC
TRBD1	TRBJ1-5	TRBV12-3/TRBV12-4	-	CASSPGQGGVRNQPQHF	TGTGCCAGCAGTCCTGGACAGGGCGGAGTGCGCAATCAGCCCCAGCATTTT
TRBD1	TRBJ2-1	TRBV3-1	many	CASSPVKGAGEQFF	TGTGCCAGCAGCCCAGTTAAGGGGGCAGGCGAGCAGTTCTTC
-	TRBJ2-2	TRBV20-1	many	CSASWVSGELFF	TGCAGTGCTAGTTGGGTTTCCGGGGAGCTGTTTTTT
TRBD2	TRBJ2-7	TRBV15	few	CATSRPLAASYEQYF	TGTGCCACCAGCAGACCTCTAGCGGCTTCCTACGAGCAGTACTTC
-	TRBJ1-6	TRBV12-3/TRBV12-4	many	CASSFSAPGTGNSPLHF	TGTGCCAGCAGTTTCTCCGCTCCCGGGACCGGCAATTCACCCCTCCACTTT
-	TRBJ2-3	TRBV7-2	many	CASSPGLVTDTQYF	TGTGCCAGCAGCCCCGGGCTAGTCACAGATACGCAGTATTTT
-	TRBJ1-5	TRBV29-1	many	CSVELGGNQPQHF	TGCAGCGTTGAATTGGGGGGGAATCAGCCCCAGCATTTT
TRBD1	TRBJ2-2	TRBV28	many	CASSASGTGFSSGELFF	TGTGCCAGCAGTGCCTCCGGGACAGGGTTTAGTTCCGGGGAGCTGTTTTTT
-	TRBJ2-2	TRBV24-1	many	CATRDFATGELFF	TGTGCCACTCGGGACTTTGCAACCGGGGAGCTGTTTTTT
TRBD2	TRBJ2-3	TRBV20-1	many	CSARLGSGGSKYF	TGCAGTGCTAGACTCGGTAGCGGGGGGTCCAAGTATTTT
TRBD1	TRBJ2-1	TRBV6-1	many	CASSKPGQYYNEQFF	TGTGCCAGCAGTAAACCGGGACAGTACTACAATGAGCAGTTCTTC
TRBD2	TRBJ2-1	TRBV30	few	CAWRLASYNEQFF	TGTGCCTGGCGACTAGCCTCCTACAATGAGCAGTTCTTC
-	TRBJ2-2	TRBV13	-	CASSLEVDLKLNTGELFF	TGTGCCAGCAGCTTAGAGGTTGACTTGAAACTGAACACCGGGGAGCTGTTTTTT
-	TRBJ1-1	TRBV5-1	many	CASSLEVRNTEAFF	TGCGCCAGCAGCTTGGAGGTGAGGAACACTGAAGCTTTCTTT
TRBD1	TRBJ1-2	TRBV5-4	many	CASSLAPGTGYGYTF	TGTGCCAGCAGCTTGGCGCCCGGGACAGGCTATGGCTACACCTTC
TRBD1	TRBJ1-4	TRBV6-1	many	CASQRKDRGPQKLFF	TGTGCCAGCCAAAGGAAAGACAGGGGGCCCCAAAAACTGTTTTTT
-	TRBJ2-5	TRBV5-4	few	CASSSRGEGDWAQYF	TGTGCCAGCAGTTCCCGGGGCGAGGGAGATTGGGCCCAGTACTTC
-	TRBJ1-6	TRBV19	-	CASSPSGVLRSPLHF	TGTGCCAGTAGTCCCTCCGGGGTCCTACGATCACCCCTCCACTTT
TRBD2	TRBJ2-1	TRBV7-2	many	CASDDLGRGGHNEQFF	TGTGCCAGTGATGATCTTGGGAGGGGAGGGCACAATGAGCAGTTCTTC
-	TRBJ2-3	TRBV20-1	-	CSASFSPGGPVSDTQYF	TGCAGTGCTAGTTTCAGTCCCGGGGGGCCTGTCTCAGATACGCAGTATTTT
-	TRBJ2-2	TRBV18	once	CASSPLEGAGELFF	TGTGCCAGCTCACCACTGGAGGGTGCCGGGGAGCTGTTTTTT
TRBD1	TRBJ1-1	TRBV20-1	many	CSDYRDRGQMPNTEAFF	TGCAGTGACTACCGGGACAGAGGACAAATGCCGAACACTGAAGCTTTCTTT
-	TRBJ2-2	TRBV10-1	many	CASSVNRVAGELFF	TGCGCCAGCAGCGTAAACAGGGTAGCCGGGGAGCTGTTTTTT
-	TRBJ2-2	TRBV7-6	-	CASSLTTGVELFF	TGTGCCAGCAGCTTAACTACTGGTGTGGAGCTGTTTTTT
TRBD2	TRBJ2-1	TRBV5-1	many	CASSLGGLLYNEQFF	TGCGCCAGCAGCTTGGGGGGACTACTTTACAATGAGCAGTTCTTC